Listed below are T cell receptor beta chains from one sample, sequenced in a study of blood T cell repertoires in COVID-19. The table came from immunoSEQ multiplex PCR; TCRdb's copy has only in-frame clones and leaves some out. The repertoire holds some 250,000 clones, 81% seen once, with about 2.9% in the top ten. The specimen was peripheral blood. The receptors here all came from a woman between 55 and 75 years old with active or convalescent COVID-19. The conserved cysteine and the conserved F or W are not part of the CDR3 here. A D gene is named only where the DNA matches it firmly.

TRBV27	TRBJ2-7	NA	ASSPTQGSYEQY
TRBV6-5	TRBJ2-5	TRBD2	ASSYLSGGRGETQY
TRBV4-3	TRBJ2-1	TRBD2	ASSQTVGTSGDNEQF
TRBV10-3	TRBJ1-2	NA	AVVGGMSYGYT
TRBV5-1	TRBJ2-1	TRBD2	ASSLAGAGDEQF
TRBV15	TRBJ1-2	NA	ATSRTENYGYT
TRBV6-2/TRBV6-3	TRBJ2-6	TRBD1	ASSKTGTGANVLT
TRBV7-2	TRBJ1-2	NA	ASSLTKSNYGYT
TRBV21-1	TRBJ1-2	NA	ASSNILWTGNYGYT
TRBV5-6	TRBJ1-1	TRBD1	ASSPGTGGLNTEAF